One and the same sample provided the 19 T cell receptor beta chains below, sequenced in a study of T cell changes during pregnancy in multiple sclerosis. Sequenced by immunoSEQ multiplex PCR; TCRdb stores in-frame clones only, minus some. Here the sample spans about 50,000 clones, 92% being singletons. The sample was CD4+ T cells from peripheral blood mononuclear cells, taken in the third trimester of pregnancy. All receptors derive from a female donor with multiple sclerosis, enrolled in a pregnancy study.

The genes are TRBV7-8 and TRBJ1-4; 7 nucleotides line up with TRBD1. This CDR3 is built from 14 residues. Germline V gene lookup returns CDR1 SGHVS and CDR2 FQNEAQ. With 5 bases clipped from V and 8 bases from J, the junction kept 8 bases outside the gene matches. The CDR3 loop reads CASSPGSQGEKLFF. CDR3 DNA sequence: TGTGCCAGCAGCCCAGGGTCACAGGGGGAAAAACTGTTTTTT.

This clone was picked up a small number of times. The CDR3 loop is CASRERVGSPLHF. In DNA, the CDR3 is TGTGCCAGCAGGGAGAGAGTTGGGTCACCCCTCCACTTT. The rearrangement links TRBV25-1 to TRBJ1-6, with D unclear. Trimming took 6 bases from V and 10 from J, leaving 13 bases between them. The CDR3 has 13 amino acids. CDR1 is MGHDK and CDR2 is SYGVNS in the germline V gene.

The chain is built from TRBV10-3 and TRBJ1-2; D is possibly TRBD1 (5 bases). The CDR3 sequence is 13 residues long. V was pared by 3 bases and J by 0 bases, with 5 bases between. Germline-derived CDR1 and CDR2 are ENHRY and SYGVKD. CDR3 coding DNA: TGTGCCATCAGTGAAGGGGCTAACTATGGCTACACCTTC. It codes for CAISEGANYGYTF.

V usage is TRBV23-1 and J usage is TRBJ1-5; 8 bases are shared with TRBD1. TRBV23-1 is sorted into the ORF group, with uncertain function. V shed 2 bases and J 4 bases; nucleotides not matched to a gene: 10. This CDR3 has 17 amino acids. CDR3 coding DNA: TGCGCCAGCAGTCAAACAAGAAGGACAGGGACAAATCAGCCCCAGCATTTT. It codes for CASSQTRRTGTNQPQHF.

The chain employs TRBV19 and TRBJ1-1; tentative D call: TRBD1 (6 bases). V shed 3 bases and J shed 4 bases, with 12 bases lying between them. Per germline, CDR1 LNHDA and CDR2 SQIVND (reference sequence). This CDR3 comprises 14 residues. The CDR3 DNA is TGTGCCAGTAGTATCGGGGGGCTGACCACTGAAGCTTTCTTT. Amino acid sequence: CASSIGGLTTEAFF.

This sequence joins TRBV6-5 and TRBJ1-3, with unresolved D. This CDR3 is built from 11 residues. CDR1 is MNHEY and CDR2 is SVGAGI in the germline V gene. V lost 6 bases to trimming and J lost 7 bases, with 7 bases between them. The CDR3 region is CASRALNTIYF. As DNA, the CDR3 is TGTGCCAGCAGGGCCTTGAACACCATATATTTT.

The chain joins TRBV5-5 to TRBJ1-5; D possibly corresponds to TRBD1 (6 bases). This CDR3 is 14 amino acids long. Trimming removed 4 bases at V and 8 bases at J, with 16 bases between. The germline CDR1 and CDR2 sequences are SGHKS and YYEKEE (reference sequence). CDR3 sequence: CASSPQTGPEPQHF. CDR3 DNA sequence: TGTGCCAGCAGCCCCCAGACAGGCCCTGAGCCCCAGCATTTT.

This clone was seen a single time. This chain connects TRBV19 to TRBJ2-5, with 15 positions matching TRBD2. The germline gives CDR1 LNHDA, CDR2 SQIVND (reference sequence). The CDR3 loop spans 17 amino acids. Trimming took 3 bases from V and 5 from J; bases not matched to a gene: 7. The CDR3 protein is CASSIRTSGGASETQYF. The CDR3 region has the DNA TGTGCCAGTAGTATCCGGACTAGCGGGGGGGCCTCCGAGACCCAGTACTTC.

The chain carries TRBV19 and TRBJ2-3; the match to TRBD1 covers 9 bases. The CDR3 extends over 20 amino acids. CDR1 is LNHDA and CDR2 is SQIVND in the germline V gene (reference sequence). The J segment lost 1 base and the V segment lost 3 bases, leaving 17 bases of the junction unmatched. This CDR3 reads CASSISSSGTGWRGTDTQYF. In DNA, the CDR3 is TGTGCCAGTAGTATCTCATCGTCCGGGACAGGGTGGCGGGGCACAGATACGCAGTATTTT.

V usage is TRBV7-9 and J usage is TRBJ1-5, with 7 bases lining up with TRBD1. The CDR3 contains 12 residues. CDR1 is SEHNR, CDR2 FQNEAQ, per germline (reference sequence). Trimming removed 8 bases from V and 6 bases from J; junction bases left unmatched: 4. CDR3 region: CASSRGSQPQHF. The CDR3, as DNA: TGTGCCAGCTCCAGGGGGAGTCAGCCCCAGCATTTT.

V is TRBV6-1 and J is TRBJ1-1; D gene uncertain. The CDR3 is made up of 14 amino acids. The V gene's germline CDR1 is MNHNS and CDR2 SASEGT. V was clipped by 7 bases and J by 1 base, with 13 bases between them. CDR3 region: CASTSLAANTEAFF. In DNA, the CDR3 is TGTGCCAGCACCTCACTCGCTGCGAACACTGAAGCTTTCTTT.

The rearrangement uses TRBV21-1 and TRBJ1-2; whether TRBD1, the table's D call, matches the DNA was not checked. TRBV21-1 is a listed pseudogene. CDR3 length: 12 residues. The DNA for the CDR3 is TGTGCCAGCAGCTTTCGGACAGATGGCTACACCTTC. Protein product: CASSFRTDGYTF.

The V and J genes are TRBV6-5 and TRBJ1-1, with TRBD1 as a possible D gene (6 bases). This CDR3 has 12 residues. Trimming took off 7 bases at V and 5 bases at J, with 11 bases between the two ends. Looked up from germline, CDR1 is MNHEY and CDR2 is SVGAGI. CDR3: CASTTGTTEAFF. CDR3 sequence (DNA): TGTGCCAGCACCACAGGGACAACTGAAGCTTTCTTT.

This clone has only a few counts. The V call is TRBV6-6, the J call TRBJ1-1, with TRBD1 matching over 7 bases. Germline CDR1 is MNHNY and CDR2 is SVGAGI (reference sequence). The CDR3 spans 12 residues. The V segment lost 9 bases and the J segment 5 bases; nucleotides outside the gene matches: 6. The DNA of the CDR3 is TGTGCCAGTGTAGGGGGCTGGACTGAAGCTTTCTTT. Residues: CASVGGWTEAFF.

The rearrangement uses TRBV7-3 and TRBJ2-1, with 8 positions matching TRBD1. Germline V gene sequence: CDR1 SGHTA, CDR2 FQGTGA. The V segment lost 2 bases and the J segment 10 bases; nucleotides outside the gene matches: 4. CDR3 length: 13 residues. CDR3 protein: CASSLVRGREQFF. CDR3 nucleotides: TGTGCCAGCAGCTTAGTCAGGGGGCGCGAGCAGTTCTTC.

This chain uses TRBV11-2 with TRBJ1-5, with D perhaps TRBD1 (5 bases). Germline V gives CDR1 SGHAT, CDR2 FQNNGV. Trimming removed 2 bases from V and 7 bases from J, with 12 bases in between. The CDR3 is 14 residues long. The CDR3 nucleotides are TGTGCCAGCAGCTTATCTCCGGGGGAACAGCCCCAGCATTTT. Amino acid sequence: CASSLSPGEQPQHF.

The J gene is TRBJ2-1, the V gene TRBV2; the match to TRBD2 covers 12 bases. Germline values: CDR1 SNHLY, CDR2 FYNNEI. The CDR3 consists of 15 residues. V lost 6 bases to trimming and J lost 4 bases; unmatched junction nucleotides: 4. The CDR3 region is CASRRTSGVYNEQFF. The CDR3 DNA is TGTGCCAGCAGAAGGACTAGCGGGGTTTACAATGAGCAGTTCTTC.

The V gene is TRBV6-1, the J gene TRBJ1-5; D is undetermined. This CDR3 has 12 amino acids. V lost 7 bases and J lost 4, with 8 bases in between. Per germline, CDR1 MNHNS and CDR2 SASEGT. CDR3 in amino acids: CASTTRNQPQHF. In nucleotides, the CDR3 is TGTGCCAGCACGACTCGAAATCAGCCCCAGCATTTT.

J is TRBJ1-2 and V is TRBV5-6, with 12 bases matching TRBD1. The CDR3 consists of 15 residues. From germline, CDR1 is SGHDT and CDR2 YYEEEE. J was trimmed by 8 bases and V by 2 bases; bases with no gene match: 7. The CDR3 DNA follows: TGTGCCAGCAGCTTATCCGGGACAGGGGGCTGGGGCTACACCTTC. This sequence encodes CASSLSGTGGWGYTF.